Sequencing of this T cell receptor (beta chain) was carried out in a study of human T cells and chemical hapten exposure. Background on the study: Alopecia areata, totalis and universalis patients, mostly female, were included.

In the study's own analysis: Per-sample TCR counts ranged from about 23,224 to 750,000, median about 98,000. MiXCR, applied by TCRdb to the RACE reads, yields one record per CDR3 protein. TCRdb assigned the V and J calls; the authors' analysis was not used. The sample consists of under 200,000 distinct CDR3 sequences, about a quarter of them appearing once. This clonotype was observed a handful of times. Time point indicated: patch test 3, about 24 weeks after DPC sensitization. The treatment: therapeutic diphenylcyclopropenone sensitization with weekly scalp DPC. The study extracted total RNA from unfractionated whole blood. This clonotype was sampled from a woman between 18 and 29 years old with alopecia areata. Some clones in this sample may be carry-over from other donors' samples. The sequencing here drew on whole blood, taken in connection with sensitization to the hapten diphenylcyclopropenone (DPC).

The CDR3 is CASSSTLPERQFF. The CDR3 nucleotides are TGTGCCAGCAGCTCAACCCTGCCCGAGAGGCAGTTCTTC. The chain uses TRBV7-2 and TRBJ2-1; D gene ambiguous. CDR1 is SGHTA and CDR2 is FQGNSA in the germline V gene. With 4 bases removed from V and 12 bases from J, the gap between germline ends came to 16 bases. The CDR3 extends over 13 amino acids.